This T cell receptor beta chain was captured in a study of cytomegalovirus exposure and HLA in healthy donors. Per the germline V gene, CDR1 is SGHTA and CDR2 is FQGNSA. V was pared by 5 bases and J by 0 bases, with 14 bases between. This CDR3 has 16 amino acids. The PCR ran on 60 Vbeta and 13 Jbeta primers. The protocol was immunoSEQ multiplex PCR, while the TCRdb copy is restricted to in-frame clones and leaves out a portion. The profile shows roughly 160,000 clones, 70% to 90% of them singletons. A note on this clone: Its antigen is undetermined.

Overall study results and limits: For most TCR beta V segments, an earlier analysis put the productive rate at about 87% or about 30% of the time.

The TCR originated in a man under 40 in good health and CMV-seropositive. V is TRBV7-2 and J is TRBJ1-3, with D possibly being TRBD1 (6 bases). Specimen: PBMCs. CDR3: CASSRLTGLSGNTIYF. CDR3 sequence (DNA): TGTGCCAGCAGCCGATTGACAGGACTCTCTGGAAACACCATATATTTT.